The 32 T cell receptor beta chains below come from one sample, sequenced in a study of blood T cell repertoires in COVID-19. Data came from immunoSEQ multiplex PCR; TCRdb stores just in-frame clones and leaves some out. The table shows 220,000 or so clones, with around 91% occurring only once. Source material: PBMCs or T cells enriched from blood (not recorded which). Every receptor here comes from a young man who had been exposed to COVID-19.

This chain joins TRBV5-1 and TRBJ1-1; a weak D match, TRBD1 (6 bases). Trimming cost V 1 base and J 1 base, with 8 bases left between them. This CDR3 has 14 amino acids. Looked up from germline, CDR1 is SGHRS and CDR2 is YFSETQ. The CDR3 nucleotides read TGCGCCAGCAGCTTGAGCAGGGGGAACACTGAAGCTTTCTTT. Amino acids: CASSLSRGNTEAFF. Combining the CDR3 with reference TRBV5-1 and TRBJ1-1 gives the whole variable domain KAGVTQTPRYLIKTRGQQVTLSCSPISGHRSVSWYQQTPGQGLQFLFEYFSETQRNKGNFPGRFSGRQFSNSRSEMNVSTLELGDSALYLCASSLSRGNTEAFFGQGTRLTVV.

In DNA, the CDR3 is TGTGCCAGTAGTACACTCCACTCCTACGAGCAGTACTTC. As protein: CASSTLHSYEQYF. V usage is TRBV19 and J usage is TRBJ2-7; D is unclear. V gave up 4 bases and J gave up 0 bases, with 7 bases separating them. The CDR3 sequence is 13 residues long. CDR1 is LNHDA, CDR2 SQIVND, per germline (reference sequence).

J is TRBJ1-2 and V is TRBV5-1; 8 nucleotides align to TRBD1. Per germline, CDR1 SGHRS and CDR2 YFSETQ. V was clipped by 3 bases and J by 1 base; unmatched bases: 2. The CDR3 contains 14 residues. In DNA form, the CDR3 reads TGCGCCAGCAGCTCAGGGGGCCTTAACTATGGCTACACCTTC. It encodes CASSSGGLNYGYTF.

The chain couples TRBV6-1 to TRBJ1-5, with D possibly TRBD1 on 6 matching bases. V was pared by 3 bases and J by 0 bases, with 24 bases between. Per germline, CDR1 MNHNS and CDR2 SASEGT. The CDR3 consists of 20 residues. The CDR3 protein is CASSDTPPGAGTNSNQPQHF. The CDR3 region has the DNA TGTGCCAGCAGTGACACACCTCCAGGGGCTGGTACGAATAGCAATCAGCCCCAGCATTTT.

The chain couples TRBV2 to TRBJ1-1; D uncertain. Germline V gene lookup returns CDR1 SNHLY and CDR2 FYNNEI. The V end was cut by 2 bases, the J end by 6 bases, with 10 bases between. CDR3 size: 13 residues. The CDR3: CASSEYSSSEAFF. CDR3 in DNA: TGTGCCAGCAGTGAATACAGCAGTTCTGAAGCTTTCTTT.

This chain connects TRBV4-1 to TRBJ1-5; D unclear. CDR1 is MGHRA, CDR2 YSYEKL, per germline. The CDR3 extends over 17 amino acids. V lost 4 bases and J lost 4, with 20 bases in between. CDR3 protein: CASSPRWTSQMNQPQHF. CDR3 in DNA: TGCGCCAGCAGCCCCCGTTGGACTTCCCAGATGAATCAGCCCCAGCATTTT.

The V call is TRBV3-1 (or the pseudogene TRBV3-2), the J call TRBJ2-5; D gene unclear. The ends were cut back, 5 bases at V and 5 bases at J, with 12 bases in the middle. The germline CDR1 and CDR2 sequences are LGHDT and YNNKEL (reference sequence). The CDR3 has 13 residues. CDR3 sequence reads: CASSASFRETQYF. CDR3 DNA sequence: TGTGCCAGCAGCGCCTCGTTCCGGGAGACCCAGTACTTC.

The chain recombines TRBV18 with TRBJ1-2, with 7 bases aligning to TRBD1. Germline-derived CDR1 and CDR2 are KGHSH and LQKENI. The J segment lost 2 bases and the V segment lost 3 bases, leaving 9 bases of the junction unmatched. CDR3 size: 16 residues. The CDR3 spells CASSPVTGSVNYGYTF. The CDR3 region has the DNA TGTGCCAGCTCACCGGTGACAGGGTCGGTAAACTATGGCTACACCTTC.

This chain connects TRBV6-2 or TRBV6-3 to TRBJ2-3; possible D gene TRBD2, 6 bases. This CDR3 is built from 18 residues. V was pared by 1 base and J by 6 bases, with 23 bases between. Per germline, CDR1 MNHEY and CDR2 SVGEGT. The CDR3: CASSYFSAQPEGRDTQYF. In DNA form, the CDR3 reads TGTGCCAGCAGTTACTTCAGTGCCCAGCCGGAGGGGCGGGATACGCAGTATTTT.

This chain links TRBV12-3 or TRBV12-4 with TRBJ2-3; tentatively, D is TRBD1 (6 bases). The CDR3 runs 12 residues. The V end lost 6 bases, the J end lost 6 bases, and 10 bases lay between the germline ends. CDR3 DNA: TGTGCCAGCAGCCCTACAGGGGATACGCAGTATTTT. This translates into CASSPTGDTQYF.

CDR3 loop: CASSSAGEVSPLHF. In DNA form, the CDR3 reads TGTGCCAGCAGCTCGGCTGGAGAAGTTTCACCCCTCCACTTT. The chain has TRBV2 and TRBJ1-6, with D uncertain. CDR3 length equals 14 residues. With 6 bases removed from V and 9 bases from J, the gap between germline ends came to 15 bases. Germline CDR1 reads SNHLY; CDR2 reads FYNNEI.

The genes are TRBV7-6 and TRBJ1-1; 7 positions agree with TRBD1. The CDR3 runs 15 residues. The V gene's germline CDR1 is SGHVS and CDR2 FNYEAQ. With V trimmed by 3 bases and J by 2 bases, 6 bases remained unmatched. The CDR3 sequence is CASSLAGQQNTEAFF. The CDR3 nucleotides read TGTGCCAGCAGCTTGGCGGGACAGCAAAACACTGAAGCTTTCTTT.

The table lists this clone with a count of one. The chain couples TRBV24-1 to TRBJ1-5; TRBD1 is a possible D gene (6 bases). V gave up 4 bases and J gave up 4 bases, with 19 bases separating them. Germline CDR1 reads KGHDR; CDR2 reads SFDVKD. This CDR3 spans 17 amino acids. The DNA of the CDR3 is TGTGCCACCAGTGACTCGGACAGTTCCCGAGTGAATCAGCCCCAGCATTTT. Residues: CATSDSDSSRVNQPQHF.

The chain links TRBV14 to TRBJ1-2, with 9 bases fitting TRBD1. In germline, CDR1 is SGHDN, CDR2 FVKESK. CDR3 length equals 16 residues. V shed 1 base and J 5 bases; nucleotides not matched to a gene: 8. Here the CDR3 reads CASSQAGTGLLYGYTF. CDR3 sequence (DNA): TGTGCCAGCAGCCAAGCCGGGACAGGGCTTCTTTATGGCTACACCTTC.

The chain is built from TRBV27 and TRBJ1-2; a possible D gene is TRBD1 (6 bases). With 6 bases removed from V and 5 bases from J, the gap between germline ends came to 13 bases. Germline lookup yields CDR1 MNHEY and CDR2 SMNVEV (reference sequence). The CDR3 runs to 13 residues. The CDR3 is CASSPGQRYGYTF. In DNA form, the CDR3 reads TGTGCCAGCAGCCCCGGACAGAGGTATGGCTACACCTTC.

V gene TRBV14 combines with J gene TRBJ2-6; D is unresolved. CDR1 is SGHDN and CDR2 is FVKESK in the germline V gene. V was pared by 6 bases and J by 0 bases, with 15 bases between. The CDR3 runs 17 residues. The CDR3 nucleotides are TGTGCCAGCAGTTCAGGAAGCTTCCCCTCTGGGGCCAACGTCCTGACTTTC. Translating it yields CASSSGSFPSGANVLTF.

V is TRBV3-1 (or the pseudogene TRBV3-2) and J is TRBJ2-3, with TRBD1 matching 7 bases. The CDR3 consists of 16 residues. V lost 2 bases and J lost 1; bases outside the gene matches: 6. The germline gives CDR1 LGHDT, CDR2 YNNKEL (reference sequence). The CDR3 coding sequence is TGTGCCAGCAGCCAAATTAGTACAGGGGGCACAGATACGCAGTATTTT. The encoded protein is CASSQISTGGTDTQYF.

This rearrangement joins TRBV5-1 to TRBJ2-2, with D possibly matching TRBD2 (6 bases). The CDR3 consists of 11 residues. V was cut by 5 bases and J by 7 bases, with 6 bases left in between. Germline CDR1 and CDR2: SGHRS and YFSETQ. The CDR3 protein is CASSSGGELFF. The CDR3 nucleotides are TGCGCCAGCAGTAGCGGCGGGGAGCTGTTTTTT.

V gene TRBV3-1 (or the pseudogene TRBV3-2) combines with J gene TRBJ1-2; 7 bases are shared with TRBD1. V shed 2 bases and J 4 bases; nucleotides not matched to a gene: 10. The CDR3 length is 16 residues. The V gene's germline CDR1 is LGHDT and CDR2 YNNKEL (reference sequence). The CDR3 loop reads CASSQRVPQGVYGYTF. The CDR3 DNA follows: TGTGCCAGCAGCCAAAGGGTCCCCCAGGGGGTCTATGGCTACACCTTC.

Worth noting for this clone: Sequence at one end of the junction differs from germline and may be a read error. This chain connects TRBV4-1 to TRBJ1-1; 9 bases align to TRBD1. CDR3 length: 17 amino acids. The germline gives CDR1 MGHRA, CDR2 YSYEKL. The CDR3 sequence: CASSQGGTGTMNTEAFF. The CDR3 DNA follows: TGCGCCAGCAGTCAAGGCGGGACAGGGACCATGAACACTGAAGCTTTCTTT.

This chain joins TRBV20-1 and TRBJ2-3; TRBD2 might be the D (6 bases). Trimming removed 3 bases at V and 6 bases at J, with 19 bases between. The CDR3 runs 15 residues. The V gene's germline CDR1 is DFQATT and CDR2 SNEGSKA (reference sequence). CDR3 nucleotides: TGCAGTGCTAGTGAAATCGGGACTTGGGGTGATACGCAGTATTTT. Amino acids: CSASEIGTWGDTQYF.

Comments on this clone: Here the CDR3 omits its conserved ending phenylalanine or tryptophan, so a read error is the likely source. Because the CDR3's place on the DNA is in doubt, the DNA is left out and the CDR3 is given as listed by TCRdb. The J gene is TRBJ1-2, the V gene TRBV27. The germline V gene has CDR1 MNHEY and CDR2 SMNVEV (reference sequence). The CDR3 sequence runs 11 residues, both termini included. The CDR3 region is CASSLRTAEEG.

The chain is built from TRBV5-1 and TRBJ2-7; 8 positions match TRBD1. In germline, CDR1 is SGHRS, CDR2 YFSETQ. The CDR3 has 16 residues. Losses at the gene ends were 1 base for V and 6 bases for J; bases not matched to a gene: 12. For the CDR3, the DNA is TGCGCCAGCAGCTTGACGACAGGGGTACTAGCAAGCGAGCAGTACTTC. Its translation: CASSLTTGVLASEQYF.

The CDR3 loop reads CARRQGADSPLHF. The CDR3 DNA follows: TGTGCCAGGAGACAGGGGGCTGATTCACCCCTCCACTTT. J is TRBJ1-6 and V is TRBV19, with 10 positions matching TRBD1. CDR3 size: 13 residues. V shed 9 bases, J shed 8 bases, and the junction held 4 bases outside the gene matches. CDR1 is LNHDA, CDR2 SQIVND, per germline (reference sequence).

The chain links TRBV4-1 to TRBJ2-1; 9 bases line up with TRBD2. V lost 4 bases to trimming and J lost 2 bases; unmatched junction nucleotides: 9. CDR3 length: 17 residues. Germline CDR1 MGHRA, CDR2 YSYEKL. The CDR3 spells CASSLYKRGATYNEQFF. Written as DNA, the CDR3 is TGCGCCAGCAGCCTTTACAAGCGGGGGGCTACCTACAATGAGCAGTTCTTC.

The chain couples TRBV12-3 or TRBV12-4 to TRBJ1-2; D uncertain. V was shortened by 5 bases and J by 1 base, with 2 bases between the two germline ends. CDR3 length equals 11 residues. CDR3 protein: CASSLNYGYTF. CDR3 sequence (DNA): TGTGCCAGCAGTCTTAACTATGGCTACACCTTC.

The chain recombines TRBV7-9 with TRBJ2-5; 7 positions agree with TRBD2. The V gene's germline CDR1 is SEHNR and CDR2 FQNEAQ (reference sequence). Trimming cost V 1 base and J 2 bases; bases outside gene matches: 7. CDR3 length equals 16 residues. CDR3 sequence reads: CASSLEGSGGQETQYF. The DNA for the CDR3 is TGTGCCAGCAGCTTAGAGGGGTCGGGGGGACAAGAGACCCAGTACTTC.

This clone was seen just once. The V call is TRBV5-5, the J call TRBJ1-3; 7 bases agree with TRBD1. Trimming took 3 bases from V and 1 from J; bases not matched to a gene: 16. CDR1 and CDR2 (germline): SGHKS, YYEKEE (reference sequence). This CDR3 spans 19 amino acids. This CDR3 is CASSSTGAFSLTSGNTIYF. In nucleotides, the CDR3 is TGTGCCAGCAGCTCCACAGGGGCTTTTTCGCTCACATCTGGAAACACCATATATTTT.

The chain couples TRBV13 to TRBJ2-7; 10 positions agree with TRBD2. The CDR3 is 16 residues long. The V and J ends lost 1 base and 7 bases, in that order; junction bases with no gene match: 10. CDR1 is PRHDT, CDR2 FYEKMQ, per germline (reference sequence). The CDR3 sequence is CASSLEAGGLPLEQYF. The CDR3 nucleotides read TGTGCCAGCAGCTTAGAAGCGGGGGGGCTCCCTCTGGAGCAGTACTTC.

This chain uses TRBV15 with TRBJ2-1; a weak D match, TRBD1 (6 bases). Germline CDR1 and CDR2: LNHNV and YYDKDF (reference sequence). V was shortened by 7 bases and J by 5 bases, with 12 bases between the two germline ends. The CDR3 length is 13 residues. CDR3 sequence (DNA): TGTGCCACCACCAAAGACAGGAACAATGAGCAGTTCTTC. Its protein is CATTKDRNNEQFF.

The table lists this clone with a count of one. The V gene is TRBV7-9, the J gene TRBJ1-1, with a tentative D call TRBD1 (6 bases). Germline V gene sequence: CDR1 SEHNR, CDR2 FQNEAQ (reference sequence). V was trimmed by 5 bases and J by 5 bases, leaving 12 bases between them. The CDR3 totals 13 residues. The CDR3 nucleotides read TGTGCCAGCAGCGGGGGCACAGGGACTGAAGCTTTCTTT. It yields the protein CASSGGTGTEAFF.

DNA for the CDR3: TGTGCCAGCAGCCCCAATTTTTCCGGGGAGCTGTTTTTT. As protein: CASSPNFSGELFF. The chain combines TRBV14 with TRBJ2-2; D gene unclear. Trimming shortened V by 4 bases and J by 6 bases, and 9 bases separated the two germline ends. Germline-derived CDR1 and CDR2 are SGHDN and FVKESK. The CDR3 is made up of 13 amino acids.